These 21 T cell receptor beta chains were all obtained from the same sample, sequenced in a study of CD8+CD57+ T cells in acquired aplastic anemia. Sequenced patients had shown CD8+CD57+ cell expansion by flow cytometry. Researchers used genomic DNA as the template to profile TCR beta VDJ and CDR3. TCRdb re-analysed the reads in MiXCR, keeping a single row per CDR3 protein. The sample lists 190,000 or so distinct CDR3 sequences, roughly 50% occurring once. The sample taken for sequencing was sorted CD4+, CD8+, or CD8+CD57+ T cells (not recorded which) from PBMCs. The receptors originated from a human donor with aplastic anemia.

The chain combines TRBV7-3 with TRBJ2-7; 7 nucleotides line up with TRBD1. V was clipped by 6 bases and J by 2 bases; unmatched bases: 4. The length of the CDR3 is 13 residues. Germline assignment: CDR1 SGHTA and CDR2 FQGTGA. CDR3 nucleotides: TGTGCCAGCAGTAGGGACAGACCCTACGAGCAGTACTTC. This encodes CASSRDRPYEQYF.

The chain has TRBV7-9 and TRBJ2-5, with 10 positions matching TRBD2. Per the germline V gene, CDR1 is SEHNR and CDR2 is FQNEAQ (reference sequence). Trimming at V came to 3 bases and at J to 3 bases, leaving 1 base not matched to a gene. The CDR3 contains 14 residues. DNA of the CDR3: TGTGCCAGCAGCTTTAGCGGGGGGAAAGAGACCCAGTACTTC. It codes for CASSFSGGKETQYF.

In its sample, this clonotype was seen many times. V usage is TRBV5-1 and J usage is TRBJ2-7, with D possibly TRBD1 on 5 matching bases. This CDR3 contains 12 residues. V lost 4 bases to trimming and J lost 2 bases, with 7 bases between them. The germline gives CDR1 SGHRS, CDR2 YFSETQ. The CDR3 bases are TGCGCCAGCAGCACGACAGCCTACGAGCAGTACTTC. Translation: CASSTTAYEQYF.

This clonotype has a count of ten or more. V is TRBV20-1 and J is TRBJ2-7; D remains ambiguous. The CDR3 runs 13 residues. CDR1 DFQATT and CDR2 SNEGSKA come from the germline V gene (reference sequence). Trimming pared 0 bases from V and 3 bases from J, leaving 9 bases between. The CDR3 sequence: CSARDMRYYEQYF. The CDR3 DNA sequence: TGCAGTGCTAGAGATATGAGATACTACGAGCAGTACTTC.

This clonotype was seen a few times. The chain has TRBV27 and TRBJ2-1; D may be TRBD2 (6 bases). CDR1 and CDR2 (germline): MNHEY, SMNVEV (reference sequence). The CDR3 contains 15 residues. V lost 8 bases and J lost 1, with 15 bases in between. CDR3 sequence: CASGRDSQSYNEQFF. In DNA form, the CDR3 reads TGTGCCAGCGGACGGGACTCCCAGTCCTACAATGAGCAGTTCTTC.

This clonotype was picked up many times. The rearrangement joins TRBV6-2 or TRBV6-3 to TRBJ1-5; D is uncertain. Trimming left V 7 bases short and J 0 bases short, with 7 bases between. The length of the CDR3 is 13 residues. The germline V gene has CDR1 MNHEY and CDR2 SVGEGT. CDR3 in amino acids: CASMYDSNQPQHF. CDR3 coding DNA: TGTGCCAGCATGTATGATAGCAATCAGCCCCAGCATTTT.

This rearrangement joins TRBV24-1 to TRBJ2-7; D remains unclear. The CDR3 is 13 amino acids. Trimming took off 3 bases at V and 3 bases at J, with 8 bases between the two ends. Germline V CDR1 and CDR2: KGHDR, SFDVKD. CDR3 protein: CATSDGPGYEQYF. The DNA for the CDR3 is TGTGCCACCAGTGATGGACCGGGCTACGAGCAGTACTTC.

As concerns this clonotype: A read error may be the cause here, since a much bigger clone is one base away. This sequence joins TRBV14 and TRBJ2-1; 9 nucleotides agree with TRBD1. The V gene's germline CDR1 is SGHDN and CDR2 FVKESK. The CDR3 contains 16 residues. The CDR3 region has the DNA TGTGCCAACAGCCGAGGGACAGGGCAAATGGGTGGGGAGCAGTTCTTC. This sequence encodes CANSRGTGQMGGEQFF.

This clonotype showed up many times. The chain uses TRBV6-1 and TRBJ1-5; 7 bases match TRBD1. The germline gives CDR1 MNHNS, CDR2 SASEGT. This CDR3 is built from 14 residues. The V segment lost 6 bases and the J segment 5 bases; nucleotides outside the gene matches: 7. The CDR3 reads CASRRVGQDQPQHF. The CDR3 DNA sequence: TGTGCCAGCAGGAGGGTCGGACAGGATCAGCCCCAGCATTTT.

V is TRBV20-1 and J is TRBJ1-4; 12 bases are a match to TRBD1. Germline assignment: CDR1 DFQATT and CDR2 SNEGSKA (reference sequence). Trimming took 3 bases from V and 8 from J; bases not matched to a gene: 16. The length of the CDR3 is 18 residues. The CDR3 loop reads CSARGTGGVGQSWEKLFF. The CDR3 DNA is TGCAGTGCTAGGGGGACAGGGGGCGTGGGTCAATCTTGGGAAAAACTGTTTTTT.

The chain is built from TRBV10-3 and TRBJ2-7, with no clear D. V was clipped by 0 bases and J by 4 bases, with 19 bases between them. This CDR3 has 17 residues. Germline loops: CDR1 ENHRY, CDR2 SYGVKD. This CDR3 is CAISESRGNGPLYEQYF. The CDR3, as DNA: TGTGCCATCAGTGAGTCCCGAGGTAATGGGCCACTATACGAGCAGTACTTC.

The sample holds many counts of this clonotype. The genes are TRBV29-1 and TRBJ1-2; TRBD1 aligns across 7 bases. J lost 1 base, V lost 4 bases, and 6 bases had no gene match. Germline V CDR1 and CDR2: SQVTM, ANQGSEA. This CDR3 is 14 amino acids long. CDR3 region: CSVGTGEGNYGYTF. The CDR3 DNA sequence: TGCAGCGTTGGTACAGGGGAAGGTAACTATGGCTACACCTTC.

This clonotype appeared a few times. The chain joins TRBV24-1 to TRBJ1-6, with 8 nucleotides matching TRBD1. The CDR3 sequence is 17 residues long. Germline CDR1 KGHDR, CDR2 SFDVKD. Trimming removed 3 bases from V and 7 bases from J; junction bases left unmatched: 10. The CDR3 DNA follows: TGTGCCACCAGTGATCAGGGGGCGCGACGCAAGAATTCACCCCTCCACTTT. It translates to CATSDQGARRKNSPLHF.

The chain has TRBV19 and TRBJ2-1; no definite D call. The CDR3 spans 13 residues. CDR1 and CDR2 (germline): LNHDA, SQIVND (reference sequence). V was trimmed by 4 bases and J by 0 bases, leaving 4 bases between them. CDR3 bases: TGTGCCAGTAGTAGGGGCTCCTACAATGAGCAGTTCTTC. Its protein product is CASSRGSYNEQFF.

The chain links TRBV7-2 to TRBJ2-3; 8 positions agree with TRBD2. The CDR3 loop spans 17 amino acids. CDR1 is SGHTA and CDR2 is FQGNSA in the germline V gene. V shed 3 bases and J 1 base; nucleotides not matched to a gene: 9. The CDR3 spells CASSFRCGGWGTDTQYF. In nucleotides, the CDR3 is TGTGCCAGCAGCTTTCGGTGCGGGGGGTGGGGCACAGATACGCAGTATTTT. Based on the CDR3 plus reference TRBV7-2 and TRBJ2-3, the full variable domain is GAGVSQSPSNKVTEKGKDVELRCDPISGHTALYWYRQSLGQGLEFLIYFQGNSAPDKSGLPSDRFSAERTGGSVSTLTIQRTQQEDSAVYLCASSFRCGGWGTDTQYFGPGTRLTVL.

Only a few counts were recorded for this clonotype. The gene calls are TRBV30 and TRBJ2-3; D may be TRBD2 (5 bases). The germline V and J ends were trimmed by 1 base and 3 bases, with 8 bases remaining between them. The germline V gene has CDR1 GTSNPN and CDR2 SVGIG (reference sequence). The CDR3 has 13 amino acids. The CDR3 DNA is TGTGCCTGGAGTGCAATAGCGACAGATACGCAGTATTTT. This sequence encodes CAWSAIATDTQYF.

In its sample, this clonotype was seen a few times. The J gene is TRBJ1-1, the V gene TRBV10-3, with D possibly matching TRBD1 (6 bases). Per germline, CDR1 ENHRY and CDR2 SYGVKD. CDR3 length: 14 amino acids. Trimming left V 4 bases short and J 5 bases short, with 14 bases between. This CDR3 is CAISGQGRDTEAFF. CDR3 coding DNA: TGTGCCATCAGTGGTCAGGGGAGGGATACTGAAGCTTTCTTT.

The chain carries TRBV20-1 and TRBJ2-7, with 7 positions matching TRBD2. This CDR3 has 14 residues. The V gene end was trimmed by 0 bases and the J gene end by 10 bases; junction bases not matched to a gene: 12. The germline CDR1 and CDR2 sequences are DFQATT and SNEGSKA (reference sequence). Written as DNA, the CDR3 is TGCAGTGCTAGAGATCGCAGGGTGTTAGCGGGCCAGTACTTC. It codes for CSARDRRVLAGQYF.

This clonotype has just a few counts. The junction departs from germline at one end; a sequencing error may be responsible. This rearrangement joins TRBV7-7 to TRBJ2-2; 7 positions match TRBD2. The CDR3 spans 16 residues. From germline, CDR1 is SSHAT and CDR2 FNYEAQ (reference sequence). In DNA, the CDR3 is TGTGCTAGCAGTCCTACTAGCGCCCTCTCTACCGGGGAGCTGTTTTTT. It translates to CASSPTSALSTGELFF. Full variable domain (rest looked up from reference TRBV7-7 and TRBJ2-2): GAGVSQSPRYKVTKRGQDVTLRCDPISSHATLYWYQQALGQGPEFLTYFNYEAQPDKSGLPSDRFSAERPEGSISTLTIQRTEQRDSAMYRCASSPTSALSTGELFFGEGSRLTVL.

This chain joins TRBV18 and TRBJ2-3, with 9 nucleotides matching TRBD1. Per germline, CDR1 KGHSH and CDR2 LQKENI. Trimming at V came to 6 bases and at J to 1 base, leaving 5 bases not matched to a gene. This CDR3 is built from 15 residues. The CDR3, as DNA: TGTGCCAGCTCTGAGTGGACAGGGGGCACAGATACGCAGTATTTT. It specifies CASSEWTGGTDTQYF.

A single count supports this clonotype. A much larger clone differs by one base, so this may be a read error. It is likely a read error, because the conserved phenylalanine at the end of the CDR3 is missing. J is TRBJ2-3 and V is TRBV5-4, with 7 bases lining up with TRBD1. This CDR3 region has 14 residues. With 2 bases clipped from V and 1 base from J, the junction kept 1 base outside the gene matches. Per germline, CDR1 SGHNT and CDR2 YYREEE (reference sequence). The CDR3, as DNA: TGTGCCAGCAGCTTTGACAGGGGCACAGATACGCAGTATTCT. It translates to CASSFDRGTDTQYS.